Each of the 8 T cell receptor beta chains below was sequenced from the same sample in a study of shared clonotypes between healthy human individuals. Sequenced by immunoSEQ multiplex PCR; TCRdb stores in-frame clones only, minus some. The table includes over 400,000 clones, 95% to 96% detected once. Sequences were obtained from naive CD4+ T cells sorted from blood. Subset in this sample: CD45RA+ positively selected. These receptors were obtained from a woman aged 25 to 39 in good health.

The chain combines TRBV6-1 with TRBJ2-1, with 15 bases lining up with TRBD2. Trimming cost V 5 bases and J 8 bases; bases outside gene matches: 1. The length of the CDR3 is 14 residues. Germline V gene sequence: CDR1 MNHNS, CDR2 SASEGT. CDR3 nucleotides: TGTGCCAGCAGTTGGACTAGCGGGAGGGATGAGCAGTTCTTC. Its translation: CASSWTSGRDEQFF.

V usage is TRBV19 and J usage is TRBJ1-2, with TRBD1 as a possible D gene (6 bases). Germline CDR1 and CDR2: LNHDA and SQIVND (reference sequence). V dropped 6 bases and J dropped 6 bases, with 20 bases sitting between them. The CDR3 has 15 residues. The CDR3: CASRSRGQLSDGYTF. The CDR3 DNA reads TGTGCCAGTAGGTCGAGGGGACAATTGTCCGATGGCTACACCTTC.

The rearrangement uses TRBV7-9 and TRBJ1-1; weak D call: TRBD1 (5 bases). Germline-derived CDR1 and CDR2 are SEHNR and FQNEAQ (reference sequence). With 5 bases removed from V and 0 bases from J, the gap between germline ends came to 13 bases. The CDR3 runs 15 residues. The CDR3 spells CASSPAGTVNTEAFF. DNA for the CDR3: TGTGCCAGCAGCCCCGCAGGGACGGTGAACACTGAAGCTTTCTTT.

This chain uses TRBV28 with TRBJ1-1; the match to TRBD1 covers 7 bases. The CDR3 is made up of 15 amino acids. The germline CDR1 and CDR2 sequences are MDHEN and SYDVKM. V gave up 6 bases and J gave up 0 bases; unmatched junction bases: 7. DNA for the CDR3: TGTGCCAGCAGCCCAGGGGGAGCCATGAACACTGAAGCTTTCTTT. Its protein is CASSPGGAMNTEAFF.

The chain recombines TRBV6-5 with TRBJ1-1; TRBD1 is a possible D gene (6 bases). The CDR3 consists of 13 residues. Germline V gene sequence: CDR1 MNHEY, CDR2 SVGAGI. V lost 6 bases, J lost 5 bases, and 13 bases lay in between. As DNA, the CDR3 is TGTGCCAGCAGACAGGGCGGGAGGACTGAAGCTTTCTTT. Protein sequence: CASRQGGRTEAFF.

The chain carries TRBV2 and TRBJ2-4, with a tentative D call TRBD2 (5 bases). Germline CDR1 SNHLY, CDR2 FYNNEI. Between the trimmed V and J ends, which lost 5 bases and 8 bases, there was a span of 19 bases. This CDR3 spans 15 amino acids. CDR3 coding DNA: TGTGCCAGCAGTACCCCGGCGTTCCTGAGGGACATTCAGTACTTC. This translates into CASSTPAFLRDIQYF.

DNA for the CDR3: TGTGCCAGCAGCTTGACGGCGGGACTGGGGCAGTTCTTC. Its protein product is CASSLTAGLGQFF. The chain links TRBV7-8 to TRBJ2-1; TRBD2 is a possible D gene (6 bases). CDR1 and CDR2 from the germline V gene are SGHVS and FQNEAQ. The CDR3 is 13 residues long. Trimming took 3 bases from V and 12 from J, leaving 15 bases between them.

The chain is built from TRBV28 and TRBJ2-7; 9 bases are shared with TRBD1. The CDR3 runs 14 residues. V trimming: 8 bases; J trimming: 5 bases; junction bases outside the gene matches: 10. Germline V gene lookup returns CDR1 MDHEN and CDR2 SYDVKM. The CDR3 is CASSPGQGLNEQYF. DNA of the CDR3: TGTGCCAGCTCCCCCGGACAGGGGCTCAACGAGCAGTACTTC. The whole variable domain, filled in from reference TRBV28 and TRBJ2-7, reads DVKVTQSSRYLVKRTGEKVFLECVQDMDHENMFWYRQDPGLGLRLIYFSYDVKMKEKGDIPEGYSVSREKKERFSLILESASTNQTSMYLCASSPGQGLNEQYFGPGTRLTVT.